What follows are 28 T cell receptor beta chains derived from one specimen sequenced in a study of CD4 and CD8 cells across lung adenocarcinoma regions. TCRdb used MiXCR to reprocess the PCR reads, holding one entry per CDR3 protein. The table lists around 3,500 distinct CDR3 sequences, 50% to 70% of them singletons. The sequenced material came from CD4+ T cells from the margin of a lung tumor. The receptor set was obtained from a female donor with lung adenocarcinoma. The CD4 and CD8 labels of this study may be unreliable.

Within the sample, this clonotype is medium-sized (0.01 to 0.1%). The gene calls are TRBV25-1 and TRBJ2-1, with 13 nucleotides matching TRBD2. The J call is uncertain, as TRBJ2-7 better fits the DNA end. The CDR3 is made up of 16 amino acids. CDR1 is MGHDK, CDR2 SYGVNS, per germline. CDR3 sequence (DNA): TGTGCCAGCCGTTTCTCACTAGCGGGAGGGCTCCACGAGCAGTACTTC. Protein product: CASRFSLAGGLHEQYF.

A single count supports this clonotype. The chain is built from TRBV20-1 and TRBJ2-1; 11 nucleotides line up with TRBD2. Judging by the DNA end, TRBJ2-7 fits better; the J call may be wrong. The germline V gene encodes CDR1 DFQATT and CDR2 SNEGSKA (reference sequence). This CDR3 contains 17 residues. CDR3 coding DNA: TGCAGTGCTAGAGTAGCGGGAGGGCTAATTCCATACTACGAGCAGTACTTC. Its translation is CSARVAGGLIPYYEQYF.

The sample holds a few counts of this clonotype. The chain employs TRBV10-1 and TRBJ2-3; TRBD2 aligns across 7 bases. Trimming removed 3 bases from V and 1 base from J; junction bases left unmatched: 4. CDR3 length equals 15 residues. Germline V gene data show CDR1 as WNHNN and CDR2 as SYGVQD (reference sequence). CDR3 in DNA: TGCGCCAGCAGTGATTTGGCGGGAGGCACAGATACGCAGTATTTT. It is translated as CASSDLAGGTDTQYF.

The gene calls are TRBV6-5 and TRBJ2-3, with D tentatively TRBD2 (6 bases). CDR1 and CDR2 (germline): MNHEY, SVGAGI. The germline V and J ends were trimmed by 8 bases and 10 bases, with 16 bases remaining between them. The CDR3 consists of 12 residues. The CDR3 protein is CASVRDSGAQYF. CDR3 DNA sequence: TGTGCCAGCGTTCGGGACTCCGGGGCGCAGTATTTT.

Relative to its sample, this clonotype is medium-sized. This chain connects TRBV6-1 to TRBJ2-1; 8 bases are shared with TRBD1. The J call is uncertain, as TRBJ2-7 better fits the DNA end. The germline gives CDR1 MNHNS, CDR2 SASEGT. The CDR3 length is 14 residues. This CDR3 reads CASSPSRGPYEQYF. CDR3 coding DNA: TGTGCCAGCAGCCCTTCCAGGGGGCCGTACGAGCAGTACTTC.

This clonotype was observed a few times. The chain carries TRBV6-1 and TRBJ1-1; tentative D call: TRBD1 (6 bases). V was cut by 4 bases and J by 0 bases, with 12 bases left in between. Germline V lookup: CDR1 MNHNS, CDR2 SASEGT. The CDR3 length is 15 residues. In DNA form, the CDR3 reads TGTGCCAGCAGTGGGACAGCCTCGATGAACACTGAAGCTTTCTTT. This gives the protein CASSGTASMNTEAFF.

This rearrangement joins TRBV10-1 to TRBJ2-1; TRBD1 aligns across 8 bases. V shed 5 bases and J 9 bases; nucleotides not matched to a gene: 9. Germline assignment: CDR1 WNHNN and CDR2 SYGVQD (reference sequence). The CDR3 is made up of 14 amino acids. The CDR3 DNA reads as TGCGCCAGCAGTCTACAGGGGGGCATGGGTGAGCAGTTCTTC. It yields the protein CASSLQGGMGEQFF.

For this clonotype: One junction end disagrees with the germline gene, perhaps due to a read error. CDR3 sequence reads: CARSEGSGATDTQYF. For the CDR3, the DNA is TGTGCCCGCAGTGAGGGGTCAGGAGCCACAGACACGCAGTATTTT. This sequence joins TRBV6-1 and TRBJ2-3, with D possibly called TRBD1 or TRBD2 (5 bases each). This CDR3 comprises 15 residues. The germline gives CDR1 MNHNS, CDR2 SASEGT.

The J gene is TRBJ2-4, the V gene TRBV4-1; TRBD2 is a possible D gene (5 bases). This CDR3 has 16 amino acids. V was shortened by 0 bases and J by 6 bases, with 15 bases between the two germline ends. Germline V gives CDR1 MGHRA, CDR2 YSYEKL. CDR3 region: CASSQEVSLAGNIQYF. The CDR3 coding sequence is TGCGCCAGCAGCCAAGAAGTAAGTTTGGCGGGAAACATTCAGTACTTC.

This chain uses TRBV6-2 or TRBV6-3 with TRBJ2-1, with a weak D call TRBD2 (6 bases). CDR3 length: 16 amino acids. V was pared by 7 bases and J by 9 bases, with 25 bases between. Germline-derived CDR1 and CDR2 are MNHEY and SVGEGT. CDR3 sequence reads: CASTTGGALPVGEQFF. DNA for the CDR3: TGTGCCAGCACCACCGGGGGAGCCCTCCCTGTGGGTGAGCAGTTCTTC.

By share, this clonotype counts as hyperexpanded. The gene calls are TRBV6-6 and TRBJ2-1, with a possible D match to TRBD2 (5 bases). V lost 10 bases, J lost 3 bases, and 19 bases lay in between. Germline CDR1 and CDR2: MNHNY and SVGAGI (reference sequence). The CDR3 extends over 15 amino acids. The CDR3 bases are TGTGCCACCGAAACGGCGGGCCTCGTCTACAATGAGCAGTTCTTC. Its protein product is CATETAGLVYNEQFF.

The CDR3 sequence: CASSSDRTNSPLHF. The CDR3 region has the DNA TGTGCCAGCAGCTCGGACAGAACGAATTCACCCCTCCACTTT. This chain uses TRBV7-2 with TRBJ1-6; D possibly corresponds to TRBD1 (6 bases). Per the germline V gene, CDR1 is SGHTA and CDR2 is FQGNSA. V was trimmed by 4 bases and J by 7 bases, leaving 11 bases between them. The CDR3 contains 14 residues.

This clonotype is labeled large. The V gene is TRBV28, the J gene TRBJ2-1, with 8 bases identical to TRBD2. The J call may be incorrect, as the DNA end agrees better with TRBJ2-5. This CDR3 comprises 14 residues. Germline V gene data show CDR1 as MDHEN and CDR2 as SYDVKM. As DNA, the CDR3 is TGTGCCAGCAGTCCCCTAGCTAGCGGGCGAATCCAGTACTTC. Translation gives CASSPLASGRIQYF.

V gene TRBV6-1 combines with J gene TRBJ2-2; 10 positions agree with TRBD1. CDR1 and CDR2 (germline): MNHNS, SASEGT. This CDR3 region has 14 residues. After removal of 8 bases from V and 5 bases from J, the junction contained 5 bases not matched to a gene. In nucleotides, the CDR3 is TGTGCCAGCCTGGGACAGGGGATAACCGGGGAGCTGTTTTTT. This encodes CASLGQGITGELFF.

J is TRBJ2-3 and V is TRBV6-5, with 11 bases identical to TRBD2. The CDR3 contains 17 residues. Germline-derived CDR1 and CDR2 are MNHEY and SVGAGI. V lost 4 bases and J lost 4; bases outside the gene matches: 10. In nucleotides, the CDR3 is TGTGCCAGCAGTTTTCGGACTAGCGGGCAGTCGGCAGATACGCAGTATTTT. Its protein product is CASSFRTSGQSADTQYF.

This clonotype was counted a few times. The CDR3 DNA reads TGTGCCAGCAGAAACAATCAGTTAGAGCAGTTCTTC. Residues: CASRNNQLEQFF. The rearrangement joins TRBV27 to TRBJ2-1; D is undetermined. CDR1 is MNHEY and CDR2 is SMNVEV in the germline V gene (reference sequence). CDR3 length: 12 residues. Trimming took off 6 bases at V and 10 bases at J, with 13 bases between the two ends.

In this sample, this clonotype turned up a few times. The V and J genes are TRBV6-5 and TRBJ2-3; 9 bases are shared with TRBD2. J lost 6 bases, V lost 4 bases, and 5 bases had no gene match. The length of the CDR3 is 14 residues. The V gene's germline CDR1 is MNHEY and CDR2 SVGAGI. CDR3 region: CASSWGGRADTQYF. The CDR3 bases are TGTGCCAGCAGTTGGGGCGGGAGGGCCGATACGCAGTATTTT.

The chain carries TRBV6-1 and TRBJ2-5; D not resolved. The last part of the DNA fits TRBJ2-1 better; the J call may be wrong. The CDR3 consists of 13 residues. Germline V CDR1 and CDR2: MNHNS, SASEGT. This CDR3 is CASSEALMSEQFF. The CDR3 nucleotides read TGTGCCAGCAGTGAAGCGCTTATGAGTGAGCAGTTCTTC.

The chain carries TRBV14 and TRBJ1-1; a weak D match, TRBD1 (6 bases). The CDR3 consists of 14 residues. The germline V and J ends were trimmed by 4 bases and 5 bases, with 14 bases remaining between them. CDR1 SGHDN and CDR2 FVKESK come from the germline V gene. The CDR3 coding sequence is TGTGCCAGCAGCCGATATCAGGGGTGGACTGAAGCTTTCTTT. Its protein product is CASSRYQGWTEAFF.

In the case of this clonotype: Germline and junction disagree at one end, which may indicate a read error. This chain joins TRBV6-1 and TRBJ2-3; maybe TRBD2 (7 bases). This CDR3 region has 16 residues. Germline CDR1 MNHNS, CDR2 SASEGT. CDR3 DNA: TGTGCCAGCGCGGGGTTCGGGGGCGGGGGACAAGATACGCAGTATTTC. Protein product: CASAGFGGGGQDTQYF.

The V gene is TRBV3-1, the J gene TRBJ2-3; D may match TRBD1 or TRBD2 (5 bases each). CDR1 LGHDT and CDR2 YNNKEL come from the germline V gene (reference sequence). The CDR3 covers 14 residues. Trimming removed 4 bases from V and 2 bases from J, with 10 bases in between. CDR3 sequence: CASSPLGDTDTQYF. Written as DNA, the CDR3 is TGTGCCAGCAGCCCATTGGGGGACACAGATACGCAGTATTTT.

Relative to its sample, this clonotype is medium-sized. This chain connects TRBV27 to TRBJ2-1, with D possibly being TRBD2 (6 bases). The length of the CDR3 is 16 residues. Germline values: CDR1 MNHEY, CDR2 SMNVEV (reference sequence). Trimming removed 0 bases at V and 5 bases at J, with 14 bases between. CDR3 loop: CASSLSGGNPHNEQFF. The CDR3 region has the DNA TGTGCCAGCAGTTTATCTGGCGGGAACCCCCACAATGAGCAGTTCTTC.

The rearrangement joins TRBV6-1 to TRBJ2-3, with 8 bases aligning to TRBD1. Germline-derived CDR1 and CDR2 are MNHNS and SASEGT. This CDR3 contains 15 residues. The ends lost 1 base at V and 4 bases at J; junction bases unmatched: 4. The CDR3 DNA sequence: TGTGCCAGCAGTGAAGAGCCAGGGGGCGCAGATACGCAGTATTTT. This encodes CASSEEPGGADTQYF.

The rearrangement links TRBV10-1 to TRBJ2-1; D may correspond to TRBD1 or TRBD2 (6 bases each). The J call may be faulty, since TRBJ2-5 better matches the DNA end. Germline V gives CDR1 WNHNN, CDR2 SYGVQD (reference sequence). The CDR3 covers 15 residues. CDR3 sequence: CAAGLGGRAQNTQYF. CDR3 nucleotides: TGCGCCGCGGGGCTCGGGGGCCGGGCCCAAAACACCCAGTACTTC.

The chain links TRBV6-1 to TRBJ1-3, with D maybe TRBD1 (6 bases). The CDR3 covers 13 residues. CDR1 is MNHNS and CDR2 is SASEGT in the germline V gene. Trimming left V 7 bases short and J 1 base short, with 8 bases between. CDR3 in amino acids: CASKQGSGNTIYF. DNA for the CDR3: TGTGCCAGCAAACAGGGATCTGGAAACACCATATATTTT.

This chain connects TRBV25-1 to TRBJ1-6; perhaps TRBD1 as D (6 bases). V was clipped by 2 bases and J by 13 bases, with 15 bases between them. Looked up from germline, CDR1 is MGHDK and CDR2 is SYGVNS. This CDR3 has 14 residues. CDR3 bases: TGTGCCAGCAGTGAAACGGGGGCTAGACAGCCCCTCCACTTT. Its protein product is CASSETGARQPLHF.

This clonotype turned up a few times. This rearrangement joins TRBV6-1 to TRBJ2-1; TRBD2 aligns across 7 bases. Unmatched junction bases numbered 21, after V lost 6 bases and J lost 13 bases. CDR1 and CDR2 from the germline V gene are MNHNS and SASEGT. The CDR3 is made up of 16 amino acids. The CDR3 bases are TGTGCCAGCAGCGAGCCTTCGGGGGAGGGAGAAGAGACCCAGTTCTTC. Protein sequence: CASSEPSGEGEETQFF.

The J gene is TRBJ2-5, the V gene TRBV6-5, with D tentatively TRBD2 (5 bases). Trimming pared 2 bases from V and 1 base from J, leaving 8 bases between. In germline, CDR1 is MNHEY, CDR2 SVGAGI. This CDR3 is 14 amino acids long. The CDR3 is CASSYGGTQETQYF. As DNA, the CDR3 is TGTGCCAGCAGTTACGGAGGAACCCAAGAGACCCAGTACTTC.